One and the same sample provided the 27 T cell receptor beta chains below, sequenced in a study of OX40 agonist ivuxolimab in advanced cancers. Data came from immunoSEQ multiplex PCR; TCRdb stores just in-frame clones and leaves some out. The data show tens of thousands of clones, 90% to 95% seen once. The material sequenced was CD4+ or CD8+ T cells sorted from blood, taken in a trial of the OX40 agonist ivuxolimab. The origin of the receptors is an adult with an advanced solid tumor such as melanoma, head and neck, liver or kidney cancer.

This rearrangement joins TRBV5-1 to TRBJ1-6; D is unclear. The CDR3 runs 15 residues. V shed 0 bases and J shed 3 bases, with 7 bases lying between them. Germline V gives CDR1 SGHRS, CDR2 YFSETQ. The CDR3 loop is CASSLDPDYNSPLHF. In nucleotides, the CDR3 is TGCGCCAGCAGCTTGGACCCGGACTATAATTCACCCCTCCACTTT.

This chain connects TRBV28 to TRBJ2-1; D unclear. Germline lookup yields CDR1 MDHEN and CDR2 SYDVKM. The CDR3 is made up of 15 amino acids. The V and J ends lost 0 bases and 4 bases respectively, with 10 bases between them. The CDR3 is CASSLWATPYNEQFF. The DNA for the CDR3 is TGTGCCAGCAGTTTATGGGCGACACCTTACAATGAGCAGTTCTTC.

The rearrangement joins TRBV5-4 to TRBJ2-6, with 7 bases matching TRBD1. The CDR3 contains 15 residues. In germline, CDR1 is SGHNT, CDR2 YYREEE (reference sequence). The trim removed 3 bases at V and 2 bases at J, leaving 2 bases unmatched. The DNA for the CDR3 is TGTGCCAGCAGCTGGGACAGTGCTGGGGCCAACGTCCTGACTTTC. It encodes CASSWDSAGANVLTF.

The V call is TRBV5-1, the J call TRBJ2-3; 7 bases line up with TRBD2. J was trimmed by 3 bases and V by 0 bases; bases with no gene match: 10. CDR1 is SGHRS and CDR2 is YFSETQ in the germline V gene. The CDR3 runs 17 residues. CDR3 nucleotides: TGCGCCAGCAGCTTGGGCCGGCTAGCGGAATTAACAGATACGCAGTATTTT. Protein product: CASSLGRLAELTDTQYF.

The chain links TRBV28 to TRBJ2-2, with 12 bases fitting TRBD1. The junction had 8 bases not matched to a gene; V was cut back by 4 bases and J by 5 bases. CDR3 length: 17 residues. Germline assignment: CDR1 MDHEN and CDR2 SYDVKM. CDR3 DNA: TGTGCCAGCAGTTCCTGGGGACAGGGGGCGGGAACCGGGGAGCTGTTTTTT. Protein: CASSSWGQGAGTGELFF.

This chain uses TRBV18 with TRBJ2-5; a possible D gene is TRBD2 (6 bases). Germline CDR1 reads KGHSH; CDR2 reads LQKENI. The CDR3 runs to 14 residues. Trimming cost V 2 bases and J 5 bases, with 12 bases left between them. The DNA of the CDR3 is TGTGCCAGCTCACCAACACTAGCCAGGGAGACCCAGTACTTC. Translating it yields CASSPTLARETQYF.

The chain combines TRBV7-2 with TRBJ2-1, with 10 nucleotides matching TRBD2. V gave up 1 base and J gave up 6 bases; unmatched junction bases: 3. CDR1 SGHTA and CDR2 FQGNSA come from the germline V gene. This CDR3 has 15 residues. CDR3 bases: TGTGCCAGCAGCTTAGTAGCGGGAGGAGGCAATGAGCAGTTCTTC. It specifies CASSLVAGGGNEQFF.

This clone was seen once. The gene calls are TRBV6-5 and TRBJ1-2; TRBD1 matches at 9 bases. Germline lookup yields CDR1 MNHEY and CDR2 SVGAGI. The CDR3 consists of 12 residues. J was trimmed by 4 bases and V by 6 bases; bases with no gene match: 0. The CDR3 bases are TGTGCCAGCAGGGACAGGGGCTATGGCTACACCTTC. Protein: CASRDRGYGYTF.

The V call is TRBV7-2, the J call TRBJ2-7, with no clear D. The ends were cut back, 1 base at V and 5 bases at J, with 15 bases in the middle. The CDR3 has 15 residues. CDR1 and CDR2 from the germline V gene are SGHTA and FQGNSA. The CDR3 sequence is CASSLGAGPSHEQYF. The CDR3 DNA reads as TGTGCCAGCAGCTTAGGGGCCGGGCCATCACACGAGCAGTACTTC.

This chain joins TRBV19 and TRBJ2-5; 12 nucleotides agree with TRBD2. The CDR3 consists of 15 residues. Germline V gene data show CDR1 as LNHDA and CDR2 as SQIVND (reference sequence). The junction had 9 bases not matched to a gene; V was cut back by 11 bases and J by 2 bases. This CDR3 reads CAGYLTSGGQETQYF. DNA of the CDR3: TGTGCCGGGTACCTTACTAGCGGGGGGCAAGAGACCCAGTACTTC.

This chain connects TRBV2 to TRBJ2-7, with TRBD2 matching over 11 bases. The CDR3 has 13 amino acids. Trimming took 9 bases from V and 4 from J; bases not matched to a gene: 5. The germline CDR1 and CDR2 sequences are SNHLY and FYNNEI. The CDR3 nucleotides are TGTGCCAGTGTGACTAGCGGGATTTACGAGCAGTACTTC. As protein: CASVTSGIYEQYF.

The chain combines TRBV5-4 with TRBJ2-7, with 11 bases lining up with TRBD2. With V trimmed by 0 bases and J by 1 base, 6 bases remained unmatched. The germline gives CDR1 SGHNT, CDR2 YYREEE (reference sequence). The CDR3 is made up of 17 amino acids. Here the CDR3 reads CASSLGLAGGGSYEQYF. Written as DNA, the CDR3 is TGTGCCAGCAGCTTGGGGCTAGCGGGAGGCGGGTCCTACGAGCAGTACTTC.

CDR3 DNA: TGTGCCAGCAGTCCCGGGGCTAGCGGGAGGAACGAGCAGTACTTC. It yields the protein CASSPGASGRNEQYF. This chain links TRBV27 with TRBJ2-7; 11 nucleotides match TRBD2. The V segment lost 5 bases and the J segment 5 bases; nucleotides outside the gene matches: 8. Germline V gives CDR1 MNHEY, CDR2 SMNVEV (reference sequence). The CDR3 consists of 15 residues.

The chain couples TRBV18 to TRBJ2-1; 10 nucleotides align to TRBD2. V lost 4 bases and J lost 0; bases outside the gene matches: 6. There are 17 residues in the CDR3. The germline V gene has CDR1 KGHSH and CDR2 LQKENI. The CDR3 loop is CASSLRSGRSSYNEQFF. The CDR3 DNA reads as TGTGCCAGCTCACTTCGTAGCGGGAGGAGCTCCTACAATGAGCAGTTCTTC.

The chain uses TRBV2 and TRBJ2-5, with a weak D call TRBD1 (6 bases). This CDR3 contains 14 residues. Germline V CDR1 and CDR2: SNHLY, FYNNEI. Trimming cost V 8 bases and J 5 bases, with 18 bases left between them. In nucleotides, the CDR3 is TGTGCCAGCCTTGCAGACAGGTCTGGGGAGACCCAGTACTTC. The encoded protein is CASLADRSGETQYF.

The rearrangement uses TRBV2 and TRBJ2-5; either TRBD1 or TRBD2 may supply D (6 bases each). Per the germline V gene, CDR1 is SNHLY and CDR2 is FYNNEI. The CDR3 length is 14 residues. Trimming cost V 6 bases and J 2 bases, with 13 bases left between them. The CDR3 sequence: CASRWGAGQETQYF. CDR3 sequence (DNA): TGTGCCAGCAGATGGGGGGCGGGACAAGAGACCCAGTACTTC.

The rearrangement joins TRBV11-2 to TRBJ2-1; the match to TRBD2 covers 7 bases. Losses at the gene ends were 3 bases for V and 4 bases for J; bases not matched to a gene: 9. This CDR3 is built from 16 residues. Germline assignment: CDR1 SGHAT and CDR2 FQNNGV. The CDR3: CASSFVAGPRYNEQFF. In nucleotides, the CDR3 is TGTGCCAGCAGCTTTGTAGCGGGTCCGCGGTACAATGAGCAGTTCTTC.

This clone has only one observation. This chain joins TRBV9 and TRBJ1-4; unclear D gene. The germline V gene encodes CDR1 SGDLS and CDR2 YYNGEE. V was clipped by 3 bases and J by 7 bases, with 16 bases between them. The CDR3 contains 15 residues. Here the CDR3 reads CASSERPDSREKLFF. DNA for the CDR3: TGTGCCAGCAGCGAGAGGCCCGACTCACGTGAAAAACTGTTTTTT.

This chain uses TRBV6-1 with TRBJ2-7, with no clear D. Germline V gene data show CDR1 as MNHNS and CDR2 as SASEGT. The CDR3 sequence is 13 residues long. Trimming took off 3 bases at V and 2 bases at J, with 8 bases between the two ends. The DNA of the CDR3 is TGTGCCAGCAGTGAGAACATCGCCTACGAGCAGTACTTC. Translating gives CASSENIAYEQYF.

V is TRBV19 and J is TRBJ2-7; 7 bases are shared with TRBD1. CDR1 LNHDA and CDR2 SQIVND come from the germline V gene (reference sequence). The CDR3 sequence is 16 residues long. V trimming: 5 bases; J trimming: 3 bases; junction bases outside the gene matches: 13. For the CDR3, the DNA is TGTGCCAGTAGTCCAATTCCGGGCAGGGGGAACTACGAGCAGTACTTC. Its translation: CASSPIPGRGNYEQYF.

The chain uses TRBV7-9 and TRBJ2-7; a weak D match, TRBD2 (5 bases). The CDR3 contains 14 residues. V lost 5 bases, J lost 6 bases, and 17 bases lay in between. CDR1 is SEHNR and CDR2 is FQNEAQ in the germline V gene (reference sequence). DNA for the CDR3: TGTGCCAGCAGCGCCGACGGCGGGCCGTCCGAGCAGTACTTC. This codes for CASSADGGPSEQYF.

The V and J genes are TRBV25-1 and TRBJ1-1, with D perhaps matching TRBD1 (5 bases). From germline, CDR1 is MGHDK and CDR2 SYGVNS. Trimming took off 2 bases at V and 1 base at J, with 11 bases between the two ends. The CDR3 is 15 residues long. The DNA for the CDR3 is TGTGCCAGCAGTGAAACCGGGACGGCGAACACTGAAGCTTTCTTT. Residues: CASSETGTANTEAFF.

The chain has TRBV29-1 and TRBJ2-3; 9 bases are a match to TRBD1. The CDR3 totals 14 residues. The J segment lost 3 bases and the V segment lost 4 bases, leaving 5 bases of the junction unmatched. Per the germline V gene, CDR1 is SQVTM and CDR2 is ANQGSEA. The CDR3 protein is CSVVKTGGTDTQYF. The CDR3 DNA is TGCAGCGTTGTTAAGACAGGGGGGACAGATACGCAGTATTTT.

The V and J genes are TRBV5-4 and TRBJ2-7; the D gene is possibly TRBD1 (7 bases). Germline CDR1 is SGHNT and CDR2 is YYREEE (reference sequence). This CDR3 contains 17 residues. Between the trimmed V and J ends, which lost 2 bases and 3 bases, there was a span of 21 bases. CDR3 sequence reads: CASSFVGGPGSGYEQYF. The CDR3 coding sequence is TGTGCCAGCAGCTTTGTAGGGGGCCCGGGTAGCGGCTACGAGCAGTACTTC.

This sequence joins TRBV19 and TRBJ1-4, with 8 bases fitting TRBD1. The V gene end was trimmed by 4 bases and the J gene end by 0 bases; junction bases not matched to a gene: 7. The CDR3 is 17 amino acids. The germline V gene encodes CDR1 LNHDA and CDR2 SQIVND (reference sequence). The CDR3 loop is CASSTRQGSATNEKLFF. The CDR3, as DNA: TGTGCCAGTAGTACCCGACAGGGGAGTGCAACTAATGAAAAACTGTTTTTT.

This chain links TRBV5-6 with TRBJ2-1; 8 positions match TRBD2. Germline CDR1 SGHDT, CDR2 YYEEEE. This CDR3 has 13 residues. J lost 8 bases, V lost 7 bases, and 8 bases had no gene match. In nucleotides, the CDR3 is TGTGCCAGCCTTCTGACTAGCGTCGATGAGCAGTTCTTC. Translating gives CASLLTSVDEQFF.

CDR3 sequence: CASRKPGPPGDTQYF. In nucleotides, the CDR3 is TGTGCCAGCAGAAAACCGGGCCCCCCGGGAGATACGCAGTATTTT. This chain connects TRBV6-1 to TRBJ2-3; D call uncertain. Trimming cost V 6 bases and J 5 bases, with 18 bases left between them. This CDR3 is 15 amino acids long. Germline V gives CDR1 MNHNS, CDR2 SASEGT.